This is a list of T cell receptor beta chains from one sample in a study of CD8+CD57+ T cells in acquired aplastic anemia. TCRdb analysed the reads with MiXCR anew, one entry per CDR3 protein. This table has 100,000 to 150,000 distinct CDR3 sequences, over 55% appearing once. Sequenced material: sorted CD4+, CD8+, or CD8+CD57+ T cells (not recorded which) from PBMCs. The source is a human donor with aplastic anemia. The CDR3 runs from the conserved cysteine through the conserved F or W. The D gene is left open where the match is weak. The size field is filled for only some rows; it gives once, few, many or a size class.

j_call: TRBJ2-2; d_call: .; v_call: TRBV4-3; clone_size: many; cdr3_aa: CASSQGVKTGELFF; cdr3_nt: TGCGCCAGCAGCCAAGGCGTTAAGACCGGGGAGCTGTTTTTT
j_call: TRBJ1-1; d_call: TRBD1; v_call: TRBV27; clone_size: .; cdr3_aa: CASSLSRGQMNTEAFF; cdr3_nt: TGTGCCAGCAGTTTATCGAGGGGACAGATGAACACTGAAGCTTTCTTT
j_call: TRBJ2-3; d_call: .; v_call: TRBV29-1; clone_size: .; cdr3_aa: CSVDVTQNTQYF; cdr3_nt: TGCAGCGTTGACGTTACACAGAATACGCAGTATTTT
j_call: TRBJ2-7; d_call: .; v_call: TRBV5-1; clone_size: .; cdr3_aa: CASSFSQDAYEQHF; cdr3_nt: TGCGCCAGCAGTTTTTCACAGGACGCCTACGAGCAGCACTTC
j_call: TRBJ2-7; d_call: TRBD1; v_call: TRBV12-3/TRBV12-4; clone_size: once; cdr3_aa: CASSFPGQAAHEQYF; cdr3_nt: TGTGCCAGCAGTTTCCCTGGACAGGCGGCCCACGAGCAGTACTTC
j_call: TRBJ2-7; d_call: TRBD2; v_call: TRBV29-1; clone_size: .; cdr3_aa: CSAITSGSYEQYF; cdr3_nt: TGCAGCGCCATAACTAGCGGGAGCTACGAGCAGTACTTC
j_call: TRBJ2-7; d_call: .; v_call: TRBV7-6; clone_size: few; cdr3_aa: CASRGPSYEQYF; cdr3_nt: TGTGCCAGCAGGGGACCTTCCTACGAGCAGTACTTC
j_call: TRBJ1-2; d_call: .; v_call: TRBV24-1; clone_size: .; cdr3_aa: CATSDAGTSYGYTF; cdr3_nt: TGTGCCACCAGTGATGCTGGCACCAGCTATGGCTACACCTTC
j_call: TRBJ2-5; d_call: .; v_call: TRBV7-9; clone_size: .; cdr3_aa: CAGTGTSKETQYF; cdr3_nt: TGTGCCGGTACCGGGACTTCCAAAGAGACCCAGTACTTC
j_call: TRBJ1-5; d_call: TRBD1; v_call: TRBV19; clone_size: .; cdr3_aa: CATSRTGINQPQHF; cdr3_nt: TGTGCCACCAGCCGGACAGGGATCAATCAGCCCCAGCATTTT
j_call: TRBJ1-1; d_call: TRBD1; v_call: TRBV15; clone_size: .; cdr3_aa: CATTLRDRGRGAFF; cdr3_nt: TGTGCCACCACCCTCCGGGACAGGGGGCGAGGAGCTTTCTTT
j_call: TRBJ2-5; d_call: TRBD2; v_call: TRBV24-1; clone_size: .; cdr3_aa: CATPLAGGPGETQYF; cdr3_nt: TGTGCCACTCCACTAGCGGGGGGGCCCGGAGAGACCCAGTACTTC